This T cell receptor (beta chain) was recorded in a study of tumor-infiltrating lymphocytes in localized non-small cell lung cancer. The data were produced by immunoSEQ multiplex PCR, yet TCRdb's version contains in-frame clones alone and is incomplete. Here the sample spans 13,000 to 15,000 clones, less than 75% being singletons. The specimen sequenced was uninvolved lung tissue not adjacent to the tumor. The receptor's source is a human donor with non-small cell lung cancer.

CDR3 nucleotides: TGTGCCAGTAGAGGGGGAAAACTGTTTTTT. This gives the protein CASRGGKLFF. The chain employs TRBV19 and TRBJ1-4, with D perhaps matching TRBD1 (6 bases). Trimming cost V 6 bases and J 10 bases, with 6 bases left between them. The CDR3 runs 10 residues. The germline V gene has CDR1 LNHDA and CDR2 SQIVND (reference sequence).